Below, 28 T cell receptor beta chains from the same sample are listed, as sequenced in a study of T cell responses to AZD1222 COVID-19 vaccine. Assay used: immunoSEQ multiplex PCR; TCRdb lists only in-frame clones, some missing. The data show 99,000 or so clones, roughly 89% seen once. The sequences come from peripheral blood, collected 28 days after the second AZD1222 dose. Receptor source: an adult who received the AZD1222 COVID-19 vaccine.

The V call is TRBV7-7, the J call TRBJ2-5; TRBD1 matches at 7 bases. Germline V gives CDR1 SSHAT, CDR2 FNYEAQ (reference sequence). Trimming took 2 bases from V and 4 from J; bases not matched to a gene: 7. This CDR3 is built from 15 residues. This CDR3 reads CASSLRGGEGETQYF. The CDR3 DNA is TGTGCCAGCAGCTTACGAGGGGGCGAGGGAGAGACCCAGTACTTC.

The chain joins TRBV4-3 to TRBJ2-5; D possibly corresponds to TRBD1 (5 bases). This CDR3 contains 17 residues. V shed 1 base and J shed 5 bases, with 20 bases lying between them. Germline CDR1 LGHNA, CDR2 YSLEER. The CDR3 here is CASSQGSGRVGLETQYF. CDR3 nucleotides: TGCGCCAGCAGCCAAGGTAGTGGCAGGGTAGGGCTTGAGACCCAGTACTTC.

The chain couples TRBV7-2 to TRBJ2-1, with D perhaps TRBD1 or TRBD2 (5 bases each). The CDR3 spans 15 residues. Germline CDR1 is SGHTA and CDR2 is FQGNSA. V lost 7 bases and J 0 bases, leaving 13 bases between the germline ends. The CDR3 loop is CASILWDGSYNEQFF. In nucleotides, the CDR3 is TGTGCCAGCATCCTTTGGGACGGCTCCTACAATGAGCAGTTCTTC.

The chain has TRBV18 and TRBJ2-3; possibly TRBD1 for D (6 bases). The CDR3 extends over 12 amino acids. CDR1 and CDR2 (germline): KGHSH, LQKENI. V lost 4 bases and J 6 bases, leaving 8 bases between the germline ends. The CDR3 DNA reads TGTGCCAGCTCACGACAGGCGGATACGCAGTATTTT. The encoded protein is CASSRQADTQYF. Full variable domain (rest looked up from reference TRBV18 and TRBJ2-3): NAGVMQNPRHLVRRRGQEARLRCSPMKGHSHVYWYRQLPEEGLKFMVYLQKENIIDESGMPKERFSAEFPKEGPSILRIQQVVRGDSAAYFCASSRQADTQYFGPGTRLTVL.

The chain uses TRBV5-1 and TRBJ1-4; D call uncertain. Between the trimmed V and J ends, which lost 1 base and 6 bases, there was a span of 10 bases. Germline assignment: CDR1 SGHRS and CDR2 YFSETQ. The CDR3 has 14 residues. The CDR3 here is CASSLWGRDEKLFF. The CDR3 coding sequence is TGCGCCAGCAGCTTGTGGGGAAGGGATGAAAAACTGTTTTTT.

The CDR3 DNA follows: TGCGCCAGCGGAACCGGGACACAGGCCTACGAGCAGTACTTC. It codes for CASGTGTQAYEQYF. The chain recombines TRBV5-1 with TRBJ2-7, with a tentative D call TRBD1 (6 bases). This CDR3 has 14 amino acids. Germline CDR1 reads SGHRS; CDR2 reads YFSETQ. The ends were cut back, 7 bases at V and 2 bases at J, with 16 bases in the middle.

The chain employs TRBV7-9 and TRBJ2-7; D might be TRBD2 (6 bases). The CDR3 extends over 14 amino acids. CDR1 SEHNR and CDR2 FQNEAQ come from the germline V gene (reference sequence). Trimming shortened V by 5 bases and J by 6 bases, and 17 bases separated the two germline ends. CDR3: CASSPGGGAFEQYF. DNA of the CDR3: TGTGCCAGCAGCCCCGGTGGCGGGGCCTTCGAGCAGTACTTC.

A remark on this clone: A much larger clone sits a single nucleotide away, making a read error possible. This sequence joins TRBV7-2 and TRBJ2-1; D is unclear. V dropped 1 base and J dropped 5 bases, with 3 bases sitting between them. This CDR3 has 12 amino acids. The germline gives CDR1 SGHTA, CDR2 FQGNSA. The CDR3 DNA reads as TGTGCCAGCAGCTTAGGGCACAATGAGCAGTTCTTC. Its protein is CASSLGHNEQFF.

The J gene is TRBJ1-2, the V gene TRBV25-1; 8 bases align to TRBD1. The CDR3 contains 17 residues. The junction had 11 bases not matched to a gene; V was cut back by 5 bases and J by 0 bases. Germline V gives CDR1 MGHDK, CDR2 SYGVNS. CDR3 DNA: TGTGCCAGCAGTCTACACGGACAGGGTCCAGCTAACTATGGCTACACCTTC. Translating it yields CASSLHGQGPANYGYTF.

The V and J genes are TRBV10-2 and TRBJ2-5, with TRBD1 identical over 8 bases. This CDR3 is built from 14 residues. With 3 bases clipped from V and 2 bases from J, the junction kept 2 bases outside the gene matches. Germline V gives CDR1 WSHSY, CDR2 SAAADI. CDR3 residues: CASSDHRGQETQYF. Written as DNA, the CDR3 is TGCGCCAGCAGTGACCACAGGGGGCAAGAGACCCAGTACTTC.

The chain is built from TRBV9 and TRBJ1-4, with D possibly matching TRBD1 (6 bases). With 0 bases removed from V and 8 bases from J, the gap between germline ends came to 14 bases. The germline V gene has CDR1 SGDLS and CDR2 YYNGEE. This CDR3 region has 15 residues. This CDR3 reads CASSVAGASNEKLFF. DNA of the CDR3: TGTGCCAGCAGCGTAGCGGGGGCTAGTAACGAAAAACTGTTTTTT.

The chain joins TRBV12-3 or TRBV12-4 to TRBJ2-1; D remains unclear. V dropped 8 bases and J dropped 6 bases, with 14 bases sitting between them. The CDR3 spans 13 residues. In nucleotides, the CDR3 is TGTGCCAGCCGCTTGGGTCTGGTCAATGAGCAGTTCTTC. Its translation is CASRLGLVNEQFF.

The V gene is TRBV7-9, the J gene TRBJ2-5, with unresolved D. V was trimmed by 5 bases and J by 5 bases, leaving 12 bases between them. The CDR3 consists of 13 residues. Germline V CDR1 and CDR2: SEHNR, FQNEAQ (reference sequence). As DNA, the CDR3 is TGTGCCAGCAGCGCCGGAGTTAGTGAGACCCAGTACTTC. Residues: CASSAGVSETQYF.

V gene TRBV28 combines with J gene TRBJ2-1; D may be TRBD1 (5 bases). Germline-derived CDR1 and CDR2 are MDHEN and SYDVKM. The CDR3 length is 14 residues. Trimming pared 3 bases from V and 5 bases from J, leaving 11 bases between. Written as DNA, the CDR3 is TGTGCCAGCAGTTTTCAGACAGTTAACAATGAGCAGTTCTTC. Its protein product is CASSFQTVNNEQFF.

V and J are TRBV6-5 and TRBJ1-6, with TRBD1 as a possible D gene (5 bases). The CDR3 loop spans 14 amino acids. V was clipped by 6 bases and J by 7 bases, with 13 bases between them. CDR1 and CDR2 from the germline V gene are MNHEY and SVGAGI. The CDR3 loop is CASRDTGLNSPLHF. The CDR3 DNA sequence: TGTGCCAGCAGAGACACAGGATTGAATTCACCCCTCCACTTT.

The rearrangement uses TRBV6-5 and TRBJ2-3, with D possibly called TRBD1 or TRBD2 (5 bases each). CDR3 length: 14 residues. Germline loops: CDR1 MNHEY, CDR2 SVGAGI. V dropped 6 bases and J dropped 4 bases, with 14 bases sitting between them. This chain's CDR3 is CASSRGDLPDTQYF. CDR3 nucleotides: TGTGCCAGCAGCCGGGGCGACCTCCCAGATACGCAGTATTTT.

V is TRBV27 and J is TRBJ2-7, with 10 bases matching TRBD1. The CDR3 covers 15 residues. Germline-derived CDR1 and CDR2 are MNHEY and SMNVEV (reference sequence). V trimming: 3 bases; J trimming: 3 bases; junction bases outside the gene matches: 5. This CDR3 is CASSFRWTGGYEQYF. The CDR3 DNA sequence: TGTGCCAGCAGTTTCCGTTGGACAGGGGGCTACGAGCAGTACTTC.

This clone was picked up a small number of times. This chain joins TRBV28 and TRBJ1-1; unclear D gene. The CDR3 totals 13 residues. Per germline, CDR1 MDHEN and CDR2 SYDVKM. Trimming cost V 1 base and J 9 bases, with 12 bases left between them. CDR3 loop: CASSLLVQDKAFF. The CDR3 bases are TGTGCCAGCAGTTTATTAGTTCAAGATAAAGCTTTCTTT.

CDR3 coding DNA: TGTGCCAGCAGCAAAGAACAATCGCACAGAATCTTTGAAGCTTTCTTT. Translated: CASSKEQSHRIFEAFF. The chain recombines TRBV21-1 with TRBJ1-1; the table names TRBD1, a call not compared with the DNA. TRBV21-1 is given as a pseudogene. The CDR3 is 16 residues long.

The CDR3 sequence is CASSIQTSGSSYEQYF. The CDR3 bases are TGTGCCAGTAGTATCCAGACTAGCGGGAGCTCCTACGAGCAGTACTTC. This chain connects TRBV19 to TRBJ2-7, with 12 bases matching TRBD2. There are 16 residues in the CDR3. J gave up 0 bases and V 3 bases, and 3 bases lay outside the gene matches. Germline V CDR1 and CDR2: LNHDA, SQIVND (reference sequence).

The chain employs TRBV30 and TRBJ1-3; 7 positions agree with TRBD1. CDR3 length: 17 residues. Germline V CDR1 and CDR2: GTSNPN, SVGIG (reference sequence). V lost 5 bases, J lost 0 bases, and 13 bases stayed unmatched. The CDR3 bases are TGTGCCTGGGGATGGACAGGAACCATTTTCTCTGGAAACACCATATATTTT. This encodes CAWGWTGTIFSGNTIYF.

CDR3 DNA: TGTGCCAGTAGTATGGTGGGGGGAACCACTGAAGCTTTCTTT. It yields the protein CASSMVGGTTEAFF. The V and J genes are TRBV19 and TRBJ1-1; possibly TRBD1 for D (5 bases). The V end lost 3 bases, the J end lost 4 bases, and 12 bases lay between the germline ends. Germline values: CDR1 LNHDA, CDR2 SQIVND (reference sequence). The CDR3 totals 14 residues.

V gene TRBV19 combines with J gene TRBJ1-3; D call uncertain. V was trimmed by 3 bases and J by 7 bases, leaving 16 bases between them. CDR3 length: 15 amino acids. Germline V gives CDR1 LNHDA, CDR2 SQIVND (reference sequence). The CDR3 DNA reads TGTGCCAGTAGTATCGGCGGGGTTGTCCAGAACACCATATATTTT. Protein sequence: CASSIGGVVQNTIYF.

The CDR3 reads CASSASGTQPEQYF. DNA for the CDR3: TGTGCCAGCAGTGCATCCGGGACACAACCCGAGCAGTACTTC. This chain links TRBV28 with TRBJ2-7, with D possibly matching TRBD1 (6 bases). From germline, CDR1 is MDHEN and CDR2 SYDVKM. This CDR3 region has 14 residues. The V and J ends lost 5 bases and 6 bases respectively, with 17 bases between them. Full variable domain (remainder filled in from reference TRBV28 and TRBJ2-7): DVKVTQSSRYLVKRTGEKVFLECVQDMDHENMFWYRQDPGLGLRLIYFSYDVKMKEKGDIPEGYSVSREKKERFSLILESASTNQTSMYLCASSASGTQPEQYFGPGTRLTVT.

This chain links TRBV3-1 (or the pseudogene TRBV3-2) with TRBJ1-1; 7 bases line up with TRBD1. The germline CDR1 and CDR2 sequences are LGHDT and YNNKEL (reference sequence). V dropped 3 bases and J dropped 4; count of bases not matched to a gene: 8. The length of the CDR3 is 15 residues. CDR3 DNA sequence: TGTGCCAGCAGCCATGCGACAGGGCTGGGCACTGAAGCTTTCTTT. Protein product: CASSHATGLGTEAFF.

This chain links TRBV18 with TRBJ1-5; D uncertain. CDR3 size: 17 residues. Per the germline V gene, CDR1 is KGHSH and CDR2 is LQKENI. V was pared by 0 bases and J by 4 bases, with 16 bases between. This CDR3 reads CASSPPNGQLWNQPQHF. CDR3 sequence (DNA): TGTGCCAGCTCACCACCTAACGGCCAGTTGTGGAATCAGCCCCAGCATTTT.

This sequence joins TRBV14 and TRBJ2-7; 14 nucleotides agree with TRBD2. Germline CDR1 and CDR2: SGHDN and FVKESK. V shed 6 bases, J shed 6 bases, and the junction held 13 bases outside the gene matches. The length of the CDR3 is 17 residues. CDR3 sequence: CASRLSGLAGGVGEQYF. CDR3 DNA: TGTGCCAGCAGACTCTCCGGACTAGCGGGAGGTGTAGGCGAGCAGTACTTC.

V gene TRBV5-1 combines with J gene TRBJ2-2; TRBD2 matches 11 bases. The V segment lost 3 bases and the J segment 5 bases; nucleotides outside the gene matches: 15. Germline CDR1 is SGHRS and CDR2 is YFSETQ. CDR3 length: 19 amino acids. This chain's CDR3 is CASSSTAYSGRARTGELFF. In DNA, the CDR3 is TGCGCCAGCAGCTCCACCGCCTATAGCGGGAGGGCGAGGACCGGGGAGCTGTTTTTT.